Listed here are 7 T cell receptor beta chains from one sample, sequenced in a study of molecular identifiers for immune sequencing clone quantification. TCRdb reprocessed the PCR reads via MiXCR and lists one record per CDR3 protein. The table shows under 350,000 distinct CDR3 sequences, with 24% occurring only once. Specimen: naive CD8+ T cells from blood, with Jurkat cell RNA spiked in. Described subset: FACS-sorted CD8+CD4-CCR7+CD45RA+ naive T cells. The origin of the receptors is a human donor in good health. Some libraries in this study had Jurkat cell RNA spiked in.

V usage is TRBV6-5 and J usage is TRBJ2-7, with 7 positions matching TRBD1. Per germline, CDR1 MNHEY and CDR2 SVGAGI. The CDR3 sequence is 14 residues long. After removal of 5 bases from V and 2 bases from J, the junction contained 6 bases not matched to a gene. The CDR3 bases are TGTGCCAGCAGTACAACAGGGGTCCCCTACGAGCAGTACTTC. Translating it yields CASSTTGVPYEQYF.

Notes on this clonotype: A single base separates this from a much larger clone, so it may be a read error. V gene TRBV4-1 combines with J gene TRBJ1-5, with 8 bases that match TRBD1. The CDR3 has 16 amino acids. Germline V lookup: CDR1 MGHRA, CDR2 YSYEKL. CDR3 bases: TGCGCCGGCAGCCGATCAACAGGGGGAGGATATCAGCCCCAGCATTTT. As protein: CAGSRSTGGGYQPQHF.

V gene TRBV9 combines with J gene TRBJ2-7, with D maybe TRBD1 (5 bases). Trimming left V 4 bases short and J 5 bases short, with 7 bases between. The CDR3 loop spans 11 amino acids. Per germline, CDR1 SGDLS and CDR2 YYNGEE. The CDR3 is CASSRGNEQYF. In DNA, the CDR3 is TGTGCCAGCAGCAGGGGAAACGAGCAGTACTTC.

The DNA for the CDR3 is TGTGCCAGCAGTTTAGGTCCCGGGCTTACCTACGAGCAGTACTTC. It encodes CASSLGPGLTYEQYF. V and J are TRBV27 and TRBJ2-7; D remains ambiguous. Germline CDR1 reads MNHEY; CDR2 reads SMNVEV (reference sequence). V was clipped by 2 bases and J by 2 bases, with 13 bases between them. The CDR3 runs 15 residues.

Worth noting for this clonotype: A much larger clone differs by one base, so this may be a read error. The chain employs TRBV29-1 and TRBJ2-5, with 13 bases fitting TRBD2. This CDR3 is 15 amino acids long. The V segment lost 5 bases and the J segment 9 bases; nucleotides outside the gene matches: 12. Germline V gene data show CDR1 as SQVTM and CDR2 as ANQGSEA. CDR3 protein: CSVTSGRALEEAQYF. CDR3 nucleotide sequence: TGCAGCGTTACTAGCGGGAGGGCCTTGGAGGAGGCCCAGTACTTC.

The rearrangement uses TRBV10-3 and TRBJ2-5; D uncertain. There are 12 residues in the CDR3. The ends were cut back, 3 bases at V and 3 bases at J, with 5 bases in the middle. The germline CDR1 and CDR2 sequences are ENHRY and SYGVKD. CDR3 amino acids: CAISDEEETQYF. The CDR3 DNA reads TGTGCCATCAGTGACGAAGAAGAGACCCAGTACTTC.

Turning to this clonotype: Given a much more abundant clone one base away, this may be a read error. V and J are TRBV9 and TRBJ2-7, with 9 bases matching TRBD1. V was clipped by 0 bases and J by 6 bases; unmatched bases: 7. Germline CDR1 reads SGDLS; CDR2 reads YYNGEE. The CDR3 contains 15 residues. The CDR3 sequence is CASSVGGTGFREQYF. As DNA, the CDR3 is TGTGCCAGCAGCGTAGGCGGGACAGGGTTCCGCGAGCAGTACTTC.